This section outlines one T cell receptor beta chain sequence together with its context. Its antigen is not known. The sample belongs to a study of post-analysis software for immune sequencing data. Study-level information: Clinical courses comprised relapsing-remitting, secondary progressive and progressive-relapsing multiple sclerosis. The study's findings and limits: Diversity measured as normalized Chao1 was significantly lower in multiple sclerosis patients than in controls. F measure grouped same-batch samples tightly together.

Prepared libraries of TCR beta cDNA carried unique molecular identifiers. T cells, about 0.85 to 11 million of them, yielded roughly 550,000 cDNA molecules. Via MiXCR, TCRdb re-called the PCR reads, giving one row per CDR3 protein. The repertoire holds roughly 800,000 distinct CDR3 sequences, with 25% to 30% as singletons. The sequence came from a girl aged 10 to 17 with multiple sclerosis. Input material: blood.

The CDR3 protein is CASSYPGLQETQYF. CDR3 DNA: TGTGCCAGCAGTTACCCCGGCCTCCAAGAGACCCAGTACTTC. The V gene is TRBV6-6, the J gene TRBJ2-5, with D unresolved. Trimming took off 2 bases at V and 1 base at J, with 8 bases between the two ends. Germline loops: CDR1 MNHNY, CDR2 SVGAGI (reference sequence). This CDR3 region has 14 residues.